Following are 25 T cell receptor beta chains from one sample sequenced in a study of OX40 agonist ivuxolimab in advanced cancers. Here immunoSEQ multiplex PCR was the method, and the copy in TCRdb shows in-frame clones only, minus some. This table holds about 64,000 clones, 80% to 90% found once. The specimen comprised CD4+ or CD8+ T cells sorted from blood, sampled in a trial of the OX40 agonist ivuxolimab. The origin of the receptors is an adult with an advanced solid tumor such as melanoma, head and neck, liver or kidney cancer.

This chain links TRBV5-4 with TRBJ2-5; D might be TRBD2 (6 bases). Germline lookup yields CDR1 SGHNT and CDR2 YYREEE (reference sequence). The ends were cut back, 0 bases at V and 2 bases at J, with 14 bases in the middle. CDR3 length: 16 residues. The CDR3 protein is CASSLAGGSGQETQYF. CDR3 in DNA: TGTGCCAGCAGCTTGGCCGGGGGAAGTGGTCAAGAGACCCAGTACTTC.

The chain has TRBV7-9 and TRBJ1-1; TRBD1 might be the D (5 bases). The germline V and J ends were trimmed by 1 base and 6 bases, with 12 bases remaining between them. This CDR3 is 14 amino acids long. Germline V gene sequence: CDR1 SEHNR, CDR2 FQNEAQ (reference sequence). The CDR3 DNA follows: TGTGCCAGCAGCTTAGGGAGAGGGGACGCTGAAGCTTTCTTT. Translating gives CASSLGRGDAEAFF. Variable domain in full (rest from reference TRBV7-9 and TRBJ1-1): DTGVSQNPRHKITKRGQNVTFRCDPISEHNRLYWYRQTLGQGPEFLTYFQNEAQLEKSRLLSDRFSAERPKGSFSTLEIQRTEQGDSAMYLCASSLGRGDAEAFFGQGTRLTVV.

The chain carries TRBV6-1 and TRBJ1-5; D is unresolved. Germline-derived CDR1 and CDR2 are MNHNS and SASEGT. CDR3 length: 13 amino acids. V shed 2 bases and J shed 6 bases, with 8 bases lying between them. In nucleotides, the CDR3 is TGTGCCAGCAGTGAATATACGGGTCAGCCCCAGCATTTT. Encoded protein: CASSEYTGQPQHF.

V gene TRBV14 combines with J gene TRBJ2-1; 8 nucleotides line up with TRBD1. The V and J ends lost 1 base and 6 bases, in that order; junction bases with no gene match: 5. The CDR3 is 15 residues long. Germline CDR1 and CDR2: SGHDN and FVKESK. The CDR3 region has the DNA TGTGCCAGCAGCCAAGCGGGCAGGGGGCCCAATGAGCAGTTCTTC. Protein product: CASSQAGRGPNEQFF.

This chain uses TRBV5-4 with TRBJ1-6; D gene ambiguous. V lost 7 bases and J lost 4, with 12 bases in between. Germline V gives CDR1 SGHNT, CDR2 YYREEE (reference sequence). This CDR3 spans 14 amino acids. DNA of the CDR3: TGTGCCAGCGAGGGCCGGGATTATAATTCACCCCTCCACTTT. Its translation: CASEGRDYNSPLHF. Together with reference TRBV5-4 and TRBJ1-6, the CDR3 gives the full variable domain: ETGVTQSPTHLIKTRGQQVTLRCSSQSGHNTVSWYQQALGQGPQFIFQYYREEENGRGNFPPRFSGLQFPNYSSELNVNALELDDSALYLCASEGRDYNSPLHFGNGTRLTVT.

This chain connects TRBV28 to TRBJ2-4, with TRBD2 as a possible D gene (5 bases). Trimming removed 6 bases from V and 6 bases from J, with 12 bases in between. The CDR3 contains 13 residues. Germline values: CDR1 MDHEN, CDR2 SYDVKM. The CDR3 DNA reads TGTGCCAGCAGCATGTCTGGGAGAAACATTCAGTACTTC. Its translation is CASSMSGRNIQYF. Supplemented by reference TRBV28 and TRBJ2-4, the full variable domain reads DVKVTQSSRYLVKRTGEKVFLECVQDMDHENMFWYRQDPGLGLRLIYFSYDVKMKEKGDIPEGYSVSREKKERFSLILESASTNQTSMYLCASSMSGRNIQYFGAGTRLSVL.

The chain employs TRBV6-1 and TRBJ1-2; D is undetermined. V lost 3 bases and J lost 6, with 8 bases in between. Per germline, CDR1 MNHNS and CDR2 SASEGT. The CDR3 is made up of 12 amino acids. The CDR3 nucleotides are TGTGCCAGCAGTGATTGGGGTGATGGCTACACCTTC. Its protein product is CASSDWGDGYTF.

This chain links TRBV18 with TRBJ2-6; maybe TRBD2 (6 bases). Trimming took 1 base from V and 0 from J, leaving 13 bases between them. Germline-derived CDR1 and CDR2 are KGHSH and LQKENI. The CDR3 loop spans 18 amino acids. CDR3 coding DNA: TGTGCCAGCTCACCACGGACTACCGGGAGCTCTGGGGCCAACGTCCTGACTTTC. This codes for CASSPRTTGSSGANVLTF.

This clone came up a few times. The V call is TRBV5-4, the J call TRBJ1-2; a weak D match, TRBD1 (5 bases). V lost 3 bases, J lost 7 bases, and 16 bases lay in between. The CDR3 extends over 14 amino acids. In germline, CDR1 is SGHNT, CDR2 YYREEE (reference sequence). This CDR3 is CASSWGRGSLGYTF. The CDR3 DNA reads TGTGCCAGCAGCTGGGGTCGGGGGTCCCTTGGCTACACCTTC.

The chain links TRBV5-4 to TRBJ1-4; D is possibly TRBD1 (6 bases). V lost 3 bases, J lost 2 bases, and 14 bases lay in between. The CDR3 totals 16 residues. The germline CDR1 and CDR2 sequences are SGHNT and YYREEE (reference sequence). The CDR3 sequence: CASSSGAGGTNEKLFF. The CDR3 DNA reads TGTGCCAGCAGCTCGGGGGCTGGGGGGACTAATGAAAAACTGTTTTTT. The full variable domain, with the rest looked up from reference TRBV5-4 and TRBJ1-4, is ETGVTQSPTHLIKTRGQQVTLRCSSQSGHNTVSWYQQALGQGPQFIFQYYREEENGRGNFPPRFSGLQFPNYSSELNVNALELDDSALYLCASSSGAGGTNEKLFFGSGTQLSVL.

The CDR3 region has the DNA TGTGCCAGCAGTGAAGCCGACAGGGTTTATGGCTACACCTTC. This translates into CASSEADRVYGYTF. The chain recombines TRBV6-1 with TRBJ1-2; 7 bases fit TRBD1. This CDR3 has 14 amino acids. The trim removed 0 bases at V and 5 bases at J, leaving 3 bases unmatched. Per the germline V gene, CDR1 is MNHNS and CDR2 is SASEGT.

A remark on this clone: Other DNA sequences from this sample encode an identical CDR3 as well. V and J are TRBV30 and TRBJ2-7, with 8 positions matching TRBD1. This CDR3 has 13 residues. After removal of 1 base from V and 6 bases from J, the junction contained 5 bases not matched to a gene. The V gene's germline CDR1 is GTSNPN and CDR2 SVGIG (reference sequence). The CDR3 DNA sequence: TGTGCCTGGAGTGCCGGACAGGGCAGCGAGCAGTACTTC. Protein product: CAWSAGQGSEQYF.

CDR3 sequence (DNA): TGTGCCAGCAGCTTAACCAGGGGAGAGACCCAGTACTTC. Residues: CASSLTRGETQYF. The genes are TRBV7-3 and TRBJ2-5; possible D gene TRBD1, 6 bases. The germline V gene has CDR1 SGHTA and CDR2 FQGTGA. V was cut by 0 bases and J by 4 bases, with 6 bases left in between. This CDR3 comprises 13 residues. The whole variable domain, remainder taken from reference TRBV7-3 and TRBJ2-5, is GAGVSQTPSNKVTEKGKYVELRCDPISGHTALYWYRQSLGQGPEFLIYFQGTGAADDSGLPNDRFFAVRPEGSVSTLKIQRTERGDSAVYLCASSLTRGETQYFGPGTRLLVL.

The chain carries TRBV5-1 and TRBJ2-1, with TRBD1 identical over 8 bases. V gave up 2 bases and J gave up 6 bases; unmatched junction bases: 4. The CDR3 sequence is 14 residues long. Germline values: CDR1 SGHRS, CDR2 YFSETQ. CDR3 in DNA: TGCGCCAGCAGCTTACGGACAGGGTCCAATGAGCAGTTCTTC. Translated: CASSLRTGSNEQFF.

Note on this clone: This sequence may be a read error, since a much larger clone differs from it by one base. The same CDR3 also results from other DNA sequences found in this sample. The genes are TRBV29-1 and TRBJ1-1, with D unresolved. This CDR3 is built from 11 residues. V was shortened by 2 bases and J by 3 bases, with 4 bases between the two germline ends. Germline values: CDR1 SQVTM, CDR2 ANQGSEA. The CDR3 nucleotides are TGCAGCGTTGAAAGGGACACTGAAGCTTTCTTT. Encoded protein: CSVERDTEAFF.

The CDR3 sequence: CASSPPGRVDPDTQYF. The CDR3 nucleotides read TGTGCCAGCTCACCACCGGGACGGGTAGATCCAGATACGCAGTATTTT. The chain carries TRBV18 and TRBJ2-3; D tentatively fits TRBD1 or TRBD2 (5 bases each). V was trimmed by 0 bases and J by 4 bases, leaving 14 bases between them. The CDR3 sequence is 16 residues long. Per germline, CDR1 KGHSH and CDR2 LQKENI.

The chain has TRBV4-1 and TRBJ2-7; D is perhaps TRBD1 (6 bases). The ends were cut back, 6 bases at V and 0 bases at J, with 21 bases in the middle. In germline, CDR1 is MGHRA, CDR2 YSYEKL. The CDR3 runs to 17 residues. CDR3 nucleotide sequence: TGCGCCAGCAGTGTCACCCCCACAGGGTCGAGCTCCTACGAGCAGTACTTC. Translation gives CASSVTPTGSSSYEQYF.

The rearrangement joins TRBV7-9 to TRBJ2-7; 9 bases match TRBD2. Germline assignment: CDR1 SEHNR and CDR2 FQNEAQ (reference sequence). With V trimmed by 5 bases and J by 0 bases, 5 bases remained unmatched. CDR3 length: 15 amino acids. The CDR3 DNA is TGTGCCAGCAGCCACGGACTAGCGAGCTCCTACGAGCAGTACTTC. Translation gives CASSHGLASSYEQYF.

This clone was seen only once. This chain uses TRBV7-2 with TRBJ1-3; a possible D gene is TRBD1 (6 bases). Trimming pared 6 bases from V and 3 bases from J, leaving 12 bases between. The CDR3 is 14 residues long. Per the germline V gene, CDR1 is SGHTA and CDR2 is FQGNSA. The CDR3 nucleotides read TGTGCCAGCAGGTTCGGGGGCGGTGGAAACACCATATATTTT. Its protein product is CASRFGGGGNTIYF.

The CDR3 coding sequence is TGTGCTGCTGGGACAGGGGGAGAACCTCAGCCCCAGCATTTT. The encoded protein is CAAGTGGEPQPQHF. The V and J genes are TRBV30 and TRBJ1-5, with 11 bases lining up with TRBD1. The CDR3 has 14 amino acids. The germline V gene encodes CDR1 GTSNPN and CDR2 SVGIG (reference sequence).

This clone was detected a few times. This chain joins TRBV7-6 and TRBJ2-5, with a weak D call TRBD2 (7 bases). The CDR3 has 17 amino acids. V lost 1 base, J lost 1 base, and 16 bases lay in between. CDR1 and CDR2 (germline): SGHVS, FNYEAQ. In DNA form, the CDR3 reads TGTGCCAGCAGCTTAGGGATTAGGCGGGGGCTCCAAGAGACCCAGTACTTC. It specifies CASSLGIRRGLQETQYF.

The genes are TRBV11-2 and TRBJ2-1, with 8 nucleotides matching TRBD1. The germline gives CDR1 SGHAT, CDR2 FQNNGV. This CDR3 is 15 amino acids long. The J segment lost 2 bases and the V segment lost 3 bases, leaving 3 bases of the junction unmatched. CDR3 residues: CASSFRGQAYNEQFF. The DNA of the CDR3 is TGTGCCAGCAGCTTCCGGGGACAGGCCTACAATGAGCAGTTCTTC.

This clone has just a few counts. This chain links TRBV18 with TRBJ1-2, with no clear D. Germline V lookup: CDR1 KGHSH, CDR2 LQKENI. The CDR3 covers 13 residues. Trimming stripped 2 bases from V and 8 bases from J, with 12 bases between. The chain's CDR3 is CASSPTGSGGYTF. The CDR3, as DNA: TGTGCCAGCTCACCAACGGGGTCTGGGGGCTACACCTTC.

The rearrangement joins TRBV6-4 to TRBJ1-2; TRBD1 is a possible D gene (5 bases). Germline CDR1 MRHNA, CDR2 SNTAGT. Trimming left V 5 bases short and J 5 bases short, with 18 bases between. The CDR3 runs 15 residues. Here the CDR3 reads CASSLSPGTGYGYTF. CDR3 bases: TGTGCCAGCAGTCTGTCCCCCGGGACTGGGTATGGCTACACCTTC.

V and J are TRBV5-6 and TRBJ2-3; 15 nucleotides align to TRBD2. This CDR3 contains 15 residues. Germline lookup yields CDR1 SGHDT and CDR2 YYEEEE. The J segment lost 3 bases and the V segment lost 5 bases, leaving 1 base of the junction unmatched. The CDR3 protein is CASRGLAGGTDTQYF. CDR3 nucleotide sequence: TGTGCCAGCAGAGGACTAGCGGGGGGGACAGATACGCAGTATTTT.